Described below is a single T cell receptor (beta chain) sequence and its context. Its antigen is not identified. The data stem from a study of T cell responses to AZD1222 COVID-19 vaccine. Findings and limits, study-wide: Reports say nearly half of spike-specific TCRs go after unmutated variant regions. Repertoire sampling occurred only after the peak T cell response.

Trimming took 2 bases from V and 1 from J, leaving 11 bases between them. Germline CDR1 SGHTA, CDR2 FQGNSA. The CDR3 has 15 amino acids. Assay used: immunoSEQ multiplex PCR; TCRdb lists only in-frame clones, some missing. The sample holds under 85,000 clones; 90% are singletons and the top ten take 3% to 3.5%. The rearrangement uses TRBV7-2 and TRBJ1-1; D is unclear. The clonotype originates from an adult who received the AZD1222 COVID-19 vaccine. Sample: peripheral blood, taken 28 days after the second AZD1222 dose. CDR3 bases: TGTGCCAGCAGCTTAAGGTCTTGGGGGAACACTGAAGCTTTCTTT. Residues: CASSLRSWGNTEAFF.